Shown below are 8 T cell receptor beta chains from a single sample sequenced in a study of blood T cell repertoires in COVID-19. Generated by immunoSEQ multiplex PCR, the TCRdb table keeps only in-frame clones and is missing some. This table has roughly 250,000 clones, around 82% appearing once. The sample was peripheral blood. These receptors were collected from a woman over 75 with active or convalescent COVID-19.

This chain connects TRBV7-7 to TRBJ2-1; 10 nucleotides match TRBD1. V was pared by 5 bases and J by 10 bases, with 11 bases of the junction left unmatched. This CDR3 contains 15 residues. The germline gives CDR1 SSHAT, CDR2 FNYEAQ (reference sequence). CDR3 DNA: TGTGCCAGCAGCACAGGGACAGGGGCCGCGGGGGAGCAGTTCTTC. Translation gives CASSTGTGAAGEQFF.

V gene TRBV5-8 combines with J gene TRBJ1-3; the D is unclear. CDR1 and CDR2 (germline): SGHTS, YDEGEE. This CDR3 spans 12 amino acids. Trimming shortened V by 3 bases and J by 8 bases, and 9 bases separated the two germline ends. The CDR3, as DNA: TGTGCCAGCAGCTGGGAGCGGGACACCATATATTTT. Translated, it gives CASSWERDTIYF.

This chain connects TRBV3-1 (or the pseudogene TRBV3-2) to TRBJ1-2; TRBD1 agrees at 7 bases. The CDR3 runs to 15 residues. V shed 4 bases, J shed 3 bases, and the junction held 8 bases outside the gene matches. CDR1 and CDR2 from the germline V gene are LGHDT and YNNKEL (reference sequence). CDR3 DNA sequence: TGTGCCAGCAGCCTGCAAGGACAGGTGGACTATGGCTACACCTTC. This codes for CASSLQGQVDYGYTF.

This sequence joins TRBV6-5 and TRBJ1-1; D is ambiguous. Germline-derived CDR1 and CDR2 are MNHEY and SVGAGI. CDR3 length equals 13 residues. Deletions cut 5 bases from V and 0 bases from J, with 7 bases between. In DNA form, the CDR3 reads TGTGCCAGCAGTACCCAGGTGAACACTGAAGCTTTCTTT. Amino acids: CASSTQVNTEAFF.

The chain recombines TRBV29-1 with TRBJ2-5; D might be TRBD1 (5 bases). V was shortened by 3 bases and J by 5 bases, with 16 bases between the two germline ends. This CDR3 spans 14 amino acids. Germline values: CDR1 SQVTM, CDR2 ANQGSEA. The DNA of the CDR3 is TGCAGCGTTGAGGGTCAGGGATTTACCGAGACCCAGTACTTC. This encodes CSVEGQGFTETQYF.

This clone has only a few counts. V and J are TRBV19 and TRBJ2-3; D not certain. The length of the CDR3 is 14 residues. V lost 2 bases, J lost 0 bases, and 6 bases lay in between. The V gene's germline CDR1 is LNHDA and CDR2 SQIVND (reference sequence). Here the CDR3 reads CASSIQKSTDTQYF. The CDR3 nucleotides read TGTGCCAGTAGTATACAGAAAAGCACAGATACGCAGTATTTT.

This chain links TRBV5-1 with TRBJ2-3, with D maybe TRBD1 (5 bases). V lost 6 bases to trimming and J lost 0 bases, with 14 bases between them. The germline CDR1 and CDR2 sequences are SGHRS and YFSETQ. CDR3 size: 15 residues. CDR3 nucleotides: TGCGCCAGCACGAGACAGAACCCTAGCACAGATACGCAGTATTTT. It yields the protein CASTRQNPSTDTQYF.

This clone has a handful of counts. The CDR3 DNA is TGCGCCAGCAGCTTGAGGGGGAGCGGGACTTTGAACACTGAAGCTTTCTTT. Residues: CASSLRGSGTLNTEAFF. V usage is TRBV5-1 and J usage is TRBJ1-1, with D possibly TRBD1 on 6 matching bases. Trimming removed 1 base at V and 0 bases at J, with 16 bases between. The germline V gene has CDR1 SGHRS and CDR2 YFSETQ. CDR3 size: 17 residues.